A single T cell receptor (beta chain) is shown here with its context. Its recognized antigen is unknown. Base-call qualities are not available, and no considerably larger clone is one nucleotide away. The data were taken from a study of siplizumab effects on memory and regulatory T cells (dated by TCRdb to about 2019). Concerning the study at large: The effect of the anti-CD2 antibody siplizumab on alloreactive T-cell subsets was examined in allogeneic mixed lymphocyte reactions constructed from human PBMCs. Study-wide findings and limitations: For roughly 75-95% of proliferating CD4+ or CD8+ clones, no naive or memory phenotype could be assigned. The cumulative frequency of alloreactive sequences traceable to unstimulated CD4+ memory T cells was significantly reduced by siplizumab. Of the alloreactive CD4+ clones that could be mapped, the Treg-derived share averaged about 63% with siplizumab compared with approximately 30% in control reactions. Sequences below about 10^-5 frequency were poorly captured, so only a minor fraction of alloreactive clones could be mapped to unstimulated subsets. The suppressive function of proliferating Tregs from siplizumab cultures was not functionally confirmed. Compared with memory T cells, unstimulated naive T cells appeared more diverse, and naive cells seemed to make a substantial contribution to the alloresponse.

Trimming leaves V shorter by 7 bases and J shorter by 4 bases, with the junction holding 6 bases beyond the gene matches. CDR1 and CDR2, looked up from the germline V gene, are MNHEY and SVGAGI. Taken from cysteine to phenylalanine, the CDR3 has 14 residues. Just CDR3 DNA is preserved here, 42 bases in frame from base 1. Preparation of the library involved the immunoSEQ multiplex PCR assay. The deep sequencing platform assayed about 10^5 TCR templates per sample. Genomic DNA extracted from sorted T cells was used for TCRbeta CDR3 sequencing. Regarding the original processing steps: The R programming language was used for clonal analysis of TCRbeta CDR3 data. Unstimulated samples were compared with post-reaction CFSE-low samples to define alloreactive CD4+ and CD8+ clones. Regulatory or non-regulatory origin was assigned to alloreactive CD4+ clones by matching of sequences to sorted unstimulated Treg and non-Treg repertoires. Entries here come from immuneACCESS through TCRdb and include only in-frame sequences with V and J called. Some clones fail to appear in such tables; in the studies checked, an unresolved V gene covers under half of the shortfall, and the cause of the remainder is unknown. V, J and clone size are taken as reported in that table, and D and trimming were inferred from the DNA itself. Within this sample are fewer than 120,000 clones, with approximately 92% of them counted one time only. The top ten constitute 1.3% of the sample.

Sorted unstimulated T cells and proliferating T cells recovered from mixed lymphocyte reactions were subjected to TCRbeta CDR3 sequencing. Fresh whole blood from fewer than 11 HLA-typed healthy donors was used to isolate PBMCs. The source is a human donor in good health. Sequencing used CD4+ T cells sorted from blood. The sequence links TRBV6-5 to TRBJ1-2; 10 nucleotides in the junction match TRBD1. The DNA sequence reads TGTGCCAGCATTCGGACAGGGGGTGTCTATGGCTACACCTTC. Its amino acids are CASIRTGGVYGYTF.